This is a list of T cell receptor beta chains from one sample in a study of graft-versus-host responses after intestinal transplantation. Sequencing used immunoSEQ multiplex PCR; TCRdb keeps in-frame clones, though not all of them. The sample records fewer than 130,000 clones, about 94% being singletons. Their cognate antigens are unknown. Sequences were derived from unstimulated CD8+ T cells sorted from spleen or lymph node cells, sampled before intestinal transplant. These receptors were obtained from a human donor who received an intestinal transplant. Both conserved end residues are part of each CDR3. The order of the fields is V gene, clone size, J gene, D gene, CDR3 protein, CDR3 DNA. D genes are given only for firm matches. Only some rows state a clone size, as once, few, many or a class for expanded clones.

>TRBV11-2|NA|TRBJ1-2|NA
CASSLDREGYTF
TGTGCCAGCAGCTTAGACAGGGAAGGCTACACCTTC
>TRBV19|NA|TRBJ1-1|NA
CASSIDAPGSYLGAFF
TGTGCCAGTAGTATAGACGCACCGGGCAGCTACCTGGGGGCTTTCTTT
>TRBV7-9|NA|TRBJ2-1|TRBD1
CASSGKTGLGNEQFF
TGTGCCAGCAGCGGCAAGACAGGGTTAGGCAATGAGCAGTTCTTC
>TRBV7-9|once|TRBJ1-5|NA
CASSLEDQPQHF
TGTGCCAGCAGCTTAGAGGATCAGCCCCAGCATTTT
>TRBV27|NA|TRBJ2-7|NA
CATRETRGLYEQYF
TGTGCCACCAGAGAGACTAGGGGCCTCTACGAGCAGTACTTC
>TRBV7-6|once|TRBJ2-2|NA
CASKPYRDTGELFF
TGTGCCAGCAAACCTTACAGGGACACCGGGGAGCTGTTTTTT
>TRBV2|NA|TRBJ2-2|NA
CASSEQTGELFF
TGTGCCAGCAGTGAGCAAACCGGGGAGCTGTTTTTT
>TRBV21-1|NA|TRBJ2-4|NA
CASSKGRVGRDTNIQYF
TGTGCCAGCAGCAAAGGTCGCGTCGGGCGGGACACGAACATTCAGTACTTC
>TRBV11-2|NA|TRBJ2-5|TRBD2
CASSLSFGGVQETQYF
TGTGCCAGCAGCTTAAGTTTCGGGGGGGTCCAAGAGACCCAGTACTTC
>TRBV11-2|NA|TRBJ2-5|NA
CASSPPFQETQYF
TGTGCCAGCAGCCCTCCGTTCCAAGAGACCCAGTACTTC
>TRBV19|NA|TRBJ2-4|TRBD1
CASSFPGQGYLGNIQYF
TGTGCCAGTAGCTTCCCGGGACAGGGTTATTTAGGAAACATTCAGTACTTC
>TRBV27|NA|TRBJ2-7|NA
CASSPRLERWEQYF
TGTGCCAGCAGTCCGCGACTAGAACGATGGGAGCAGTACTTC
>TRBV5-1|NA|TRBJ1-5|NA
CASSPVGTGSNQPQHF
TGCGCCAGCAGCCCCGTGGGGACGGGGAGCAATCAGCCCCAGCATTTT
>TRBV2|once|TRBJ2-3|NA
CASSEPPTDTQYF
TGTGCCAGCAGTGAACCTCCCACAGATACGCAGTATTTT
>TRBV2|NA|TRBJ1-1|NA
CASSDWFGPEAFF
TGTGCCAGCAGTGACTGGTTCGGCCCTGAAGCTTTCTTT
>TRBV4-1|NA|TRBJ2-7|TRBD1
CASSQSWTGPLPYEQYF
TGCGCCAGCAGCCAATCCTGGACAGGACCTCTCCCCTACGAGCAGTACTTC
>TRBV30|NA|TRBJ2-7|TRBD2
CAWSVGPAGAYEQYF
TGTGCCTGGAGTGTAGGTCCCGCGGGAGCCTACGAGCAGTACTTC
>TRBV18|NA|TRBJ1-1|NA
CASSPSTDTWNTEAFF
TGTGCCAGCTCACCGAGTACAGACACCTGGAACACTGAAGCTTTCTTT
>TRBV11-2|NA|TRBJ2-1|NA
CASSPGGLGAGEQFF
TGTGCCAGCAGCCCCGGTGGTTTGGGGGCGGGTGAGCAGTTCTTC
>TRBV9|NA|TRBJ2-5|NA
CASSVGGAVQETQYF
TGTGCCAGCAGCGTAGGGGGGGCAGTTCAAGAGACCCAGTACTTC
>TRBV28|NA|TRBJ1-1|NA
CASSLGSRAYDTEAFF
TGTGCCAGCAGTTTAGGGTCGAGGGCATACGACACTGAAGCTTTCTTT
>TRBV15|NA|TRBJ2-3|NA
CATSRAYTESGTDTQYF
TGTGCCACCAGCAGAGCCTACACGGAATCGGGCACAGATACGCAGTATTTT
>TRBV9|NA|TRBJ2-7|TRBD1
CASSVEGRGLEQYF
TGTGCCAGCAGCGTAGAAGGAAGGGGGCTCGAGCAGTACTTC
>TRBV9|once|TRBJ2-2|NA
CASSVDGSGTGELFF
TGTGCCAGCAGCGTAGACGGGTCAGGAACCGGGGAGCTGTTTTTT
>TRBV6-5|NA|TRBJ2-7|NA
CASSLASYEQYF
TGTGCCAGCAGTTTAGCGTCCTACGAGCAGTACTTC
>TRBV5-1|once|TRBJ2-3|NA
CASSTPTVPTDTQYF
TGCGCCAGCAGCACGCCGACAGTTCCCACAGATACGCAGTATTTT
>TRBV13|NA|TRBJ1-3|NA
CASSLGISGNTIYF
TGTGCCAGCAGCCTGGGGATCTCTGGAAACACCATATATTTT
>TRBV11-2|NA|TRBJ2-7|TRBD2
CASISGRLGEQYF
TGTGCCAGTATAAGCGGGAGGCTTGGCGAGCAGTACTTC
>TRBV19|NA|TRBJ1-5|NA
CASSIEGRQSPYQPQHF
TGTGCCAGTAGTATAGAGGGCCGACAGAGCCCTTATCAGCCCCAGCATTTT
>TRBV2|once|TRBJ1-2|NA
CASRSGTDLNYTF
TGTGCCAGCAGATCCGGGACGGACCTCAACTACACCTTC
>TRBV7-9|NA|TRBJ1-2|NA
CASSLLNEGDGYTF
TGTGCCAGCAGCCTCCTGAATGAGGGCGATGGCTACACCTTC
>TRBV29-1|NA|TRBJ1-2|NA
CSVEDSYGRAINYGYTF
TGCAGCGTTGAAGATAGTTACGGCAGGGCAATTAACTATGGCTACACCTTC
>TRBV4-1|NA|TRBJ1-1|TRBD1
CASSQGDRRNTEAFF
TGCGCCAGCAGCCAAGGGGACAGGAGGAACACTGAAGCTTTCTTT
>TRBV19|NA|TRBJ2-7|TRBD2
CASDSGTMTGEQYF
TGTGCCAGTGACTCCGGGACTATGACGGGGGAGCAGTACTTC